One sample yielded the 8 T cell receptor beta chains listed below, sequenced in a study of CD8+CD57+ T cells in acquired aplastic anemia. Genomic DNA, serving as template, underwent TCR beta VDJ and CDR3 profiling. From the reads, TCRdb called clonotypes with MiXCR, one entry per CDR3 protein. This sample has approximately 170,000 distinct CDR3 sequences; about half occur once, and the top ten carry about 2.9%. The authors sequenced patients whose flow cytometry had shown CD8+CD57+ cell expansion. The sequenced sample was sorted CD4+, CD8+, or CD8+CD57+ T cells (not recorded which) from PBMCs. Receptor source: a human donor with aplastic anemia.

This clonotype was detected ten times or more. The V and J genes are TRBV9 and TRBJ2-1; D call uncertain. The ends were cut back, 4 bases at V and 7 bases at J, with 12 bases in the middle. The CDR3 has 13 amino acids. Per the germline V gene, CDR1 is SGDLS and CDR2 is YYNGEE. The CDR3 loop is CASSHPGANEQFF. DNA for the CDR3: TGTGCCAGCAGCCACCCGGGCGCTAATGAGCAGTTCTTC.

The table lists this clonotype with many counts. V usage is TRBV20-1 and J usage is TRBJ1-5, with 7 bases that match TRBD1. Germline trimming cut 2 bases from V and 2 bases from J; bases unmatched to any gene: 9. Looked up from germline, CDR1 is DFQATT and CDR2 is SNEGSKA (reference sequence). The CDR3 is 16 amino acids. The CDR3: CSARRFTGEGNQPQHF. For the CDR3, the DNA is TGCAGTGCTAGACGATTCACAGGGGAGGGCAATCAGCCCCAGCATTTT.

This clonotype was counted at least ten times. The chain employs TRBV7-2 and TRBJ2-1; D is possibly TRBD2 (6 bases). The CDR3 is 12 residues long. V dropped 6 bases and J dropped 7 bases, with 10 bases sitting between them. Germline assignment: CDR1 SGHTA and CDR2 FQGNSA. CDR3 in amino acids: CASSSSVNEQFF. DNA for the CDR3: TGTGCCAGCAGTTCTAGCGTTAATGAGCAGTTCTTC.

This clonotype was seen many times. This chain links TRBV19 with TRBJ2-7; tentatively, D is TRBD2 (5 bases). Between the trimmed V and J ends, which lost 5 bases and 6 bases, there was a span of 14 bases. The CDR3 is 13 amino acids. Per the germline V gene, CDR1 is LNHDA and CDR2 is SQIVND (reference sequence). CDR3: CASSSGRGSEQYV. Written as DNA, the CDR3 is TGTGCCAGTAGTTCCGGCCGAGGGAGCGAGCAGTACGTC.

This clonotype was counted at least ten times. The chain is built from TRBV19 and TRBJ1-2; no definite D call. The CDR3 totals 14 residues. V was shortened by 3 bases and J by 7 bases, with 15 bases between the two germline ends. From germline, CDR1 is LNHDA and CDR2 SQIVND (reference sequence). DNA for the CDR3: TGTGCCAGTAGTATCCCAGGAAACTATGGTGGCTACACCTTC. Its protein is CASSIPGNYGGYTF.

This clonotype was picked up many times. V is TRBV20-1 and J is TRBJ1-2; no reliable D call. Germline CDR1 reads DFQATT; CDR2 reads SNEGSKA (reference sequence). This CDR3 has 11 residues. Trimming took 2 bases from V and 8 from J, leaving 9 bases between them. CDR3 in amino acids: CSARMGGGYTF. The CDR3 DNA sequence: TGCAGTGCTAGAATGGGAGGCGGCTACACCTTC.

This clonotype was observed once. This chain uses TRBV5-1 with TRBJ2-7; 9 bases agree with TRBD1. Per the germline V gene, CDR1 is SGHRS and CDR2 is YFSETQ. The V segment lost 5 bases and the J segment 3 bases; nucleotides outside the gene matches: 12. The CDR3 loop spans 16 amino acids. The CDR3 DNA follows: TGCGCCAGCAGTCTACAGGGGGCGCAGGGTGTCTACGAGCAGTACTTC. Translation: CASSLQGAQGVYEQYF. The whole variable domain, remainder taken from reference TRBV5-1 and TRBJ2-7, is KAGVTQTPRYLIKTRGQQVTLSCSPISGHRSVSWYQQTPGQGLQFLFEYFSETQRNKGNFPGRFSGRQFSNSRSEMNVSTLELGDSALYLCASSLQGAQGVYEQYFGPGTRLTVT.

This clonotype was found a few times. The chain joins TRBV11-1 to TRBJ2-2; 13 bases agree with TRBD2. The ends lost 5 bases at V and 5 bases at J; junction bases unmatched: 11. The CDR3 is 18 residues long. Germline lookup yields CDR1 SGHAT and CDR2 FQDESV (reference sequence). CDR3 sequence reads: CASSPRLAGGPGTGELFF. Written as DNA, the CDR3 is TGTGCCAGCAGCCCCCGACTAGCGGGAGGCCCAGGGACCGGGGAGCTGTTTTTT.